This TCR beta chain was sequenced for a study of CD8 T cells in Susac syndrome. Study context: At the time their blood was drawn, patients with Susac syndrome were either therapy-naive, on corticosteroids (with some of them also receiving intravenous immunoglobulin), or on intravenous immunoglobulin alone.

Germline CDR1 reads KGHSH; CDR2 reads LQKENI. The CDR3 has 14 residues. With 3 bases removed from V and 3 bases from J, the gap between germline ends came to 11 bases. Whole-study findings and limits: The CD4+ T cell repertoire of patients with Susac syndrome showed no detectable clonal expansion.

A note on this clonotype: Its antigen is not known.

RNA totalling 0.5 to 1 ug underwent reverse transcription with random hexamers. It was immunoSEQ multiplex PCR that amplified TCR beta CDR3 across 54 Vbeta and 13 Jbeta. MiXCR, applied by TCRdb to the immunoSEQ multiplex PCR reads, yields one record per CDR3 protein. The data contain about 190,000 distinct CDR3 sequences, 90% to 96% of them singletons. TEMRA cells were FACS-enriched, and CD8+ and CD4+ T cells were isolated negatively. The sequenced sample consisted of CD4+ T cells from PBMCs. The rearrangement joins TRBV18 to TRBJ1-2, with no clear D. The TCR comes from a human donor with Susac syndrome. The CDR3 DNA is TGTGCCAGCTCACCCGTTAGGGAGGACTATGGCTACACCTTC. Its protein is CASSPVREDYGYTF.